The rows below give T cell receptor beta chains drawn from one sample of a study of radiotherapy plus CTLA-4 blockade in lung cancer. Generated by immunoSEQ multiplex PCR, the TCRdb table keeps only in-frame clones and is missing some. The sample holds about 97,000 clones, approximately 72% seen once. The specimen comprised peripheral blood, sampled from a patient treated with radiotherapy plus ipilimumab. These receptors all come from a human donor with non-small cell lung cancer who had a partial response to radiotherapy plus ipilimumab. Some clones in this sample may be carry-over from other donors' samples. Each CDR3 is given with its conserved first and last residue. A D gene is named only where the DNA matches it firmly. A row's size may be missing; if present it is once, few, many or a size class.

j_gene | v_gene | abundance | d_gene | CDR3nt | CDR3aa
TRBJ1-5 | TRBV30 | few | TRBD1 | TGTGCCTGGAGTGTACAGGGGGACCAGCCCCAGCATTTT | CAWSVQGDQPQHF
TRBJ2-7 | TRBV28 | . | TRBD1 | TGTGCCAGCTGGGCAGGGGGCTACGAGCAGTACTTC | CASWAGGYEQYF
TRBJ1-2 | TRBV2 | . | . | TGTGCCAGCAGTCCCGGGGGTGGTGGCTACACCTTC | CASSPGGGGYTF
TRBJ2-1 | TRBV28 | . | . | TGTGCCAGCAGGACAGGCGGCCGGCGGGAGCAGTTCTTC | CASRTGGRREQFF
TRBJ2-7 | TRBV10-3 | . | . | TGTGCCATCAGTGAGTCGCGGGGGCGCGGCTCCTACGAGCAGTACTTC | CAISESRGRGSYEQYF
TRBJ2-3 | TRBV18 | . | TRBD1 | TGTGCCAGCTCTCCCACTAACAGGGGGAGCACAGATACGCAGTATTTT | CASSPTNRGSTDTQYF
TRBJ2-5 | TRBV27 | . | . | TGTGCCAGCAGTCCGTCGAGGGTAGAGACCCAGTACTTC | CASSPSRVETQYF
TRBJ2-6 | TRBV5-5 | . | . | TGTGCCAGCAGCTTGTCTTTATCCGGGGCCAACGTCCTGACTTTC | CASSLSLSGANVLTF
TRBJ2-2 | TRBV10-1 | . | TRBD2 | TGCGCCAGCCAGGGAGCGGGGGGCACCGGGGAGCTGTTTTTT | CASQGAGGTGELFF
TRBJ1-5 | TRBV7-9 | few | . | TGTGCCAGCGGGCGGGGTAATAGCAATCAGCCCCAGCATTTT | CASGRGNSNQPQHF